These T cell receptor beta chains were read from a single sample in a study of siplizumab effects on memory and regulatory T cells. The data were produced by immunoSEQ multiplex PCR, yet TCRdb's version contains in-frame clones alone and is incomplete. The profile covers 100,000 or so clones, with about 93% appearing a single time and 0.32% taken by the ten largest. Sequenced input: CD4+ T cells sorted from blood. All receptors come from a human donor in good health. CDR3s include the opening cysteine and the closing phenylalanine or tryptophan. The D gene is left open where the match is weak. Clone size is stated in some rows and not others, as once, few, many or a class when expanded.

j_call,clone_size,v_call,d_call,cdr3_aa,cdr3_nt
TRBJ1-3,NA,TRBV18,NA,CASSPENTIYF,TGTGCCAGCTCACCCGAAAACACCATATATTTT
TRBJ1-1,NA,TRBV5-1,NA,CASSYGVTNTEAFF,TGCGCCAGTAGCTATGGGGTGACGAACACTGAAGCTTTCTTT
TRBJ2-1,NA,TRBV11-2,TRBD2,CASSTLRTSGREREQFF,TGTGCCAGCAGCACCCTCAGGACTAGCGGGAGGGAGAGAGAGCAGTTCTTC
TRBJ2-6,NA,TRBV29-1,NA,CSARVGANVLTF,TGCAGCGCCCGAGTTGGGGCCAACGTCCTGACTTTC
TRBJ1-5,NA,TRBV2,TRBD1,CASSRTGFGNQPQHF,TGTGCCAGCAGCCGGACAGGATTCGGCAATCAGCCCCAGCATTTT
TRBJ1-1,NA,TRBV5-1,NA,CASSPGGTEAFF,TGCGCCAGCAGCCCGGGTGGCACTGAAGCTTTCTTT
TRBJ2-7,once,TRBV4-2,NA,CASSPGGRGDEQYF,TGTGCCAGCAGCCCGGGAGGAAGGGGGGACGAGCAGTACTTC
TRBJ2-3,NA,TRBV5-4,TRBD1,CASSPKPGQEGTDTQYF,TGTGCCAGCAGCCCGAAACCGGGACAGGAAGGTACAGATACGCAGTATTTT
TRBJ2-2,few,TRBV9,NA,CASSVGQGTGELFF,TGTGCCAGCAGCGTAGGGCAGGGTACCGGGGAGCTGTTTTTT
TRBJ2-5,NA,TRBV7-3,NA,CASSTMGTSQETQYF,TGTGCCAGCAGCACCATGGGGACATCCCAAGAGACCCAGTACTTC
TRBJ1-1,NA,TRBV15,NA,CATSSGVVDTEAFF,TGTGCCACCAGCAGTGGGGTTGTCGACACTGAAGCTTTCTTT
TRBJ1-2,NA,TRBV6-1,NA,CASSPSTGNYGYTF,TGTGCCAGCAGTCCAAGTACAGGAAACTATGGCTACACCTTC
TRBJ1-6,NA,TRBV30,NA,CAWSVGFYSPLHF,TGTGCCTGGAGTGTGGGGTTTTATTCACCCCTCCACTTT
TRBJ2-2,NA,TRBV2,NA,CASMRDSNTGELFF,TGTGCCAGCATGAGGGATTCGAACACCGGGGAGCTGTTTTTT
TRBJ2-1,NA,TRBV5-1,TRBD2,CASSLSWTSGGLEQFF,TGCGCCAGCAGCTTGAGTTGGACTAGCGGGGGTCTTGAGCAGTTCTTC
TRBJ2-7,NA,TRBV6-4,NA,CASIQSGRSSYEQYF,TGTGCCAGCATCCAAAGCGGGCGGAGCTCCTACGAGCAGTACTTC
TRBJ2-7,NA,TRBV6-6,TRBD2,CASSQTGGVSYEQYF,TGTGCCAGCAGCCAAACCGGGGGGGTCTCCTACGAGCAGTACTTC
TRBJ2-1,NA,TRBV4-2,TRBD2,CASSQGLAGVRGNEQFF,TGTGCCAGCAGCCAAGGTCTGGCGGGGGTAAGGGGCAATGAGCAGTTCTTC
TRBJ2-3,NA,TRBV19,TRBD2,CASSVTSGGATDTQYF,TGTGCCAGTAGTGTTACTAGCGGGGGGGCGACAGATACGCAGTATTTT
TRBJ2-3,NA,TRBV29-1,TRBD2,CSVERGLAGEINTQYF,TGCAGCGTCGAGAGAGGACTAGCGGGAGAGATAAATACGCAGTATTTT
TRBJ1-4,NA,TRBV6-6,NA,CASRRENNEKLFF,TGTGCCAGCAGACGGGAAAATAATGAAAAACTGTTTTTT
TRBJ2-2,NA,TRBV6-1,NA,CASSEWDTGELFF,TGTGCCAGCAGTGAATGGGATACCGGGGAGCTGTTTTTT
TRBJ1-2,NA,TRBV6-6,NA,CASSPTERYGYTF,TGTGCCAGCAGCCCAACAGAGCGCTATGGCTACACCTTC
TRBJ2-7,NA,TRBV7-9,TRBD2,CASSPGGSEQYF,TGTGCCAGCAGCCCCGGGGGGTCCGAGCAGTACTTC
TRBJ1-4,NA,TRBV25-1,NA,CASSGGDVEKLFF,TGTGCCAGCAGTGGAGGAGACGTTGAAAAACTGTTTTTT
TRBJ1-6,NA,TRBV11-1,NA,CASSSGQSYNSPLHF,TGTGCCAGCAGCTCCGGACAGTCGTATAATTCACCCCTCCACTTT
TRBJ2-5,NA,TRBV18,NA,CASSPGETQYF,TGTGCCAGCTCACCAGGAGAGACCCAGTACTTC
TRBJ2-3,NA,TRBV6-5,TRBD2,CASSLAGGTDTQYF,TGTGCCAGCAGTCTAGCGGGGGGCACAGATACGCAGTATTTT
TRBJ2-3,NA,TRBV7-9,NA,CASSLTGRDTQYF,TGTGCCAGCAGCTTAACGGGGCGAGATACGCAGTATTTT
TRBJ2-2,NA,TRBV5-1,TRBD1,CASSAGQGAATGELFF,TGCGCCAGCAGCGCAGGACAGGGGGCAGCCACCGGGGAGCTGTTTTTT
TRBJ2-1,NA,TRBV10-3,TRBD2,CAIWPGTSDEQFF,TGTGCCATCTGGCCCGGGACTAGCGATGAGCAGTTCTTC
TRBJ2-3,NA,TRBV9,NA,CASSVRASGTDTQYF,TGTGCCAGCAGCGTGAGGGCTAGCGGCACAGATACGCAGTATTTT
TRBJ2-3,NA,TRBV4-1,TRBD2,CASSRASGSVDTQYF,TGCGCCAGCAGCCGGGCGAGCGGGAGTGTAGATACGCAGTATTTT
TRBJ2-7,NA,TRBV5-4,TRBD1,CASSLDPGQGSYEQYF,TGTGCCAGCAGCTTGGATCCGGGACAGGGGTCCTACGAGCAGTACTTC
TRBJ2-5,NA,TRBV4-1,NA,CASRGVAPQETQYF,TGCGCCAGCAGGGGGGTGGCTCCACAAGAGACCCAGTACTTC
TRBJ2-3,NA,TRBV28,TRBD1,CASSFGQGATDTQYF,TGTGCCAGCAGTTTCGGGCAGGGGGCAACAGATACGCAGTATTTT
TRBJ2-7,NA,TRBV30,NA,CAWSVLLVGEQYF,TGTGCCTGGAGTGTACTTCTTGTGGGCGAGCAGTACTTC
TRBJ2-7,NA,TRBV18,TRBD1,CASSPGPRDREYEQYF,TGTGCCAGCTCACCGGGCCCCCGGGACAGGGAATACGAGCAGTACTTC
TRBJ2-7,NA,TRBV5-4,TRBD2,CASSRSGRGDEQYF,TGTGCCAGCAGCCGTAGCGGGAGGGGTGACGAGCAGTACTTC
TRBJ1-3,NA,TRBV7-8,NA,CASSLVQVASGNTIYF,TGTGCCAGCAGCTTAGTACAGGTTGCCTCTGGAAACACCATATATTTT
TRBJ2-2,NA,TRBV5-1,NA,CASSLKYGELFF,TGCGCCAGCAGCTTAAAATACGGGGAGCTGTTTTTT
TRBJ2-7,NA,TRBV6-5,TRBD1,CASTQTGTGNEQYF,TGTGCCAGCACCCAAACCGGGACAGGGAACGAGCAGTACTTC
TRBJ1-5,once,TRBV9,TRBD1,CASSVGQGVGQPQHF,TGTGCCAGCAGCGTAGGACAGGGGGTTGGACAGCCCCAGCATTTT